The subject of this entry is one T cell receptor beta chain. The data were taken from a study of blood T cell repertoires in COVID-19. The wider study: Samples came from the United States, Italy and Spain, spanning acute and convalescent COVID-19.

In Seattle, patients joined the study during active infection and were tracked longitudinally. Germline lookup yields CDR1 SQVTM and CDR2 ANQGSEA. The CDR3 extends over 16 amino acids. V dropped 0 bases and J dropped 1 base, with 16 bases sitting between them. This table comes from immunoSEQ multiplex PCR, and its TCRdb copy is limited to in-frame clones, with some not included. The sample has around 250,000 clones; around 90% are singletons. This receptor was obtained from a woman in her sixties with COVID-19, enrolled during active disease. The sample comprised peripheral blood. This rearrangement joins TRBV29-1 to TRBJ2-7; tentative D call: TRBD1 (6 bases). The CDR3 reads CSVEDRSRGNSYEQYF. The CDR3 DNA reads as TGCAGCGTTGAAGATAGGTCGAGGGGGAATTCCTACGAGCAGTACTTC.